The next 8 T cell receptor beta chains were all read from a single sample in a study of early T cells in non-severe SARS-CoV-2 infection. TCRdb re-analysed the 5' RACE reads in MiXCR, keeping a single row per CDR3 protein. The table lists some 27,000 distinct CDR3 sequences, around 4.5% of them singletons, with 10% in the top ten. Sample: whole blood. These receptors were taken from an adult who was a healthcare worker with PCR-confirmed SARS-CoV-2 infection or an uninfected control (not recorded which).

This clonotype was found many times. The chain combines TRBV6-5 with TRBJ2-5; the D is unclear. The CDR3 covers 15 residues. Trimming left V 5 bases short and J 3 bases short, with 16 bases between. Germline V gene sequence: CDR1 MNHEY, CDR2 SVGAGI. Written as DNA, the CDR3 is TGTGCCAGCAGTCCGGCAGGTTACGGAGAAGAGACCCAGTACTTC. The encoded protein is CASSPAGYGEETQYF.

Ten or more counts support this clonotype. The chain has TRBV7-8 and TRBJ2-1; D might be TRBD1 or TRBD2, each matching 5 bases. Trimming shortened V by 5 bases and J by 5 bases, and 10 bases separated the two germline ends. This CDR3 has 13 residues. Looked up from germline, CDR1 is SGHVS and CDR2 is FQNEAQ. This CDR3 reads CASSHGTHNEQFF. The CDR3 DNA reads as TGTGCCAGCAGCCACGGGACCCACAATGAGCAGTTCTTC.

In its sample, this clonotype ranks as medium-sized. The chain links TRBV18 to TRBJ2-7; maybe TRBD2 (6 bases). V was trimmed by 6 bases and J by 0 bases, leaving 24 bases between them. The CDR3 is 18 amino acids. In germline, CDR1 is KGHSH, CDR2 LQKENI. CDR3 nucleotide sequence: TGTGCCAGCTCCCAGTTACCGGGACTCTCGCTTATCTCCTACGAGCAGTACTTC. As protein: CASSQLPGLSLISYEQYF.

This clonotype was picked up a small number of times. This CDR3 reads CASSPQPLANEQFF. Here the CDR3 DNA reads TGTGCCAGCAGCCCTCAGCCACTAGCCAATGAGCAGTTCTTC. The chain combines TRBV11-2 with TRBJ2-1; D perhaps matches TRBD2 (6 bases). The CDR3 has 14 residues. The ends were cut back, 5 bases at V and 6 bases at J, with 14 bases in the middle. Germline lookup yields CDR1 SGHAT and CDR2 FQNNGV.

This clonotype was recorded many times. The CDR3, as DNA: TGCGCCAGCAGCCAAGACCCCCTGGGTGAGCAGTTCTTC. As protein: CASSQDPLGEQFF. The rearrangement joins TRBV4-3 to TRBJ2-1; no definite D call. Trimming pared 0 bases from V and 9 bases from J, leaving 9 bases between. The CDR3 covers 13 residues. The germline gives CDR1 LGHNA, CDR2 YSLEER.

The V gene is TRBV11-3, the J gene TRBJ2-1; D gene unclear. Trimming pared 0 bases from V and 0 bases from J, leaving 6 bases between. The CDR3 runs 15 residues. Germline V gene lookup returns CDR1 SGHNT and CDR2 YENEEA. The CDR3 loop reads CASSLESSSYNEQFF. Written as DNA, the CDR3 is TGTGCCAGCAGCTTAGAGTCGAGCTCCTACAATGAGCAGTTCTTC.

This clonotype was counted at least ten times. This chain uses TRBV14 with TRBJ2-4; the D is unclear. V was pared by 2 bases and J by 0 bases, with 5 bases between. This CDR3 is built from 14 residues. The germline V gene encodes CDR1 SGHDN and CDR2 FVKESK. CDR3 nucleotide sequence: TGTGCCAGCAGCCAACGTTTAGCCAAAAACATTCAGTACTTC. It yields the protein CASSQRLAKNIQYF.

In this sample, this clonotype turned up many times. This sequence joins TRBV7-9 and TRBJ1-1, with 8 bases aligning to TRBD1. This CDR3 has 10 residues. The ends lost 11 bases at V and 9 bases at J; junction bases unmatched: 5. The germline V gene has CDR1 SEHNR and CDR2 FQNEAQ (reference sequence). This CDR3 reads CASTGEQAFF. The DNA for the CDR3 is TGTGCCTCGACAGGGGAGCAAGCTTTCTTT.